These T cell receptor beta chains were read from a single sample in a study of vaccination effects on CD4 cells after COVID-19. What these receptors recognize is not known. The assay was immunoSEQ multiplex PCR, and TCRdb's table has in-frame clones only and misses some. The sample carries fewer than 35,000 clones, over 80% recorded once. Sequenced material: CD4+ T cells from PBMCs cultured with SARS-CoV-2 spike peptides, taken after COVID-19 vaccination. These receptors were collected from a human donor who received a COVID-19 vaccine. Some clones in this sample may be carry-over from other donors' samples. Each CDR3 is given with its conserved first and last residue. D genes are given only for firm matches. Clone size is stated in some rows and not others, as once, few, many or a class when expanded.

NA,TRBV6-5,NA,TRBJ2-1,TGTGCCAGCAGTTACGGGGAGGGGGCCTTGAATGAGCAGTTCTTC,CASSYGEGALNEQFF
NA,TRBV4-3,NA,TRBJ1-2,TGCGCCAGCAGCCAAGAACAGGGAAACTATGGCTACACCTTC,CASSQEQGNYGYTF
NA,TRBV6-2/TRBV6-3,NA,TRBJ1-4,TGTGCCAGCAGTTACTCGCATCTGCAAAAACTGTTTTTT,CASSYSHLQKLFF
NA,TRBV27,NA,TRBJ1-6,TGTGCCAGCAGTACACTACAGGGCTCAGATTCACCCCTCCACTTT,CASSTLQGSDSPLHF
NA,TRBV6-2/TRBV6-3,NA,TRBJ2-3,TGTGCCAGCAGTGGGACCGCACTTGGCATAACGCAGTATTTT,CASSGTALGITQYF
NA,TRBV7-2,TRBD1,TRBJ1-3,TGTGCCAGCAGCGTTCAGACAGGGACCTCTGGAAACACCATATATTTT,CASSVQTGTSGNTIYF
NA,TRBV30,TRBD1,TRBJ1-2,TGTGCCTGGAACGGACAGGCGGTCTATGGCTACACCTTC,CAWNGQAVYGYTF
NA,TRBV5-1,TRBD2,TRBJ2-5,TGCGCCAGCAGCCCTCGGACTAGCGGGGGGGCGGCTACCCGGGAGACCCAGTACTTC,CASSPRTSGGAATRETQYF
NA,TRBV7-3,NA,TRBJ1-1,TGTGCCAGCAGCGGGACGACGAACACTGAAGCTTTCTTT,CASSGTTNTEAFF
once,TRBV6-2/TRBV6-3,NA,TRBJ1-5,TGTGCCAGCAGTCCCCACTATAGCAATCAGCCCCAGCATTTT,CASSPHYSNQPQHF
NA,TRBV30,TRBD1,TRBJ2-1,TGTGCCTGGAGACCGAGGGACAGGGGTTCCTACAATGAGCAGTTCTTC,CAWRPRDRGSYNEQFF
NA,TRBV5-1,NA,TRBJ2-5,TGCGCCAGCAGCTTTGAAGGAGAGACCCAGTACTTC,CASSFEGETQYF
NA,TRBV7-2,TRBD1,TRBJ2-2,TGTGCCAGCAGCCCGGACAGGAGTCACCGGGAGCTGTTTTTT,CASSPDRSHRELFF
NA,TRBV9,TRBD1,TRBJ1-4,TGTGCCAGCAGCTCCTCCGGGACAGGGGGAGAAAAACTGTTTTTT,CASSSSGTGGEKLFF
NA,TRBV4-3,NA,TRBJ1-2,TGCGCCAGCAGCCGCGTTCTAGTGGGGCTGAGAGAGAGTGGCTACACCTTC,CASSRVLVGLRESGYTF
NA,TRBV5-1,NA,TRBJ1-5,TGCGCCAGCAGCTTGGGGTATAGCAATCAGCCCCAGCATTTT,CASSLGYSNQPQHF
NA,TRBV4-3,NA,TRBJ1-3,TGCGCCAGCAGCCGAACTCGGATACGGGGTGTCGCTGGAAACACCATATATTTT,CASSRTRIRGVAGNTIYF
NA,TRBV3-1/TRBV3-2,NA,TRBJ1-1,TGTGCCAGCAGACGCGGACTCAACACTGAAGCTTTCTTT,CASRRGLNTEAFF
NA,TRBV2,TRBD1,TRBJ1-1,TGTGCCAGCAGGGGACAGGGGGCGAACACTGAAGCTTTCTTT,CASRGQGANTEAFF
few,TRBV14,TRBD1,TRBJ1-4,TGTGCCAGCAGCCAAGAACCGGGACAGGGAAGTGAAAAACTGTTTTTT,CASSQEPGQGSEKLFF
NA,TRBV7-2,NA,TRBJ2-5,TGTGCCAGCAGCCCCCTAGCTGGGACCCAGTACTTC,CASSPLAGTQYF
NA,TRBV5-1,NA,TRBJ1-1,TGCGCCAGCAGCTTAGACAGGTCGAACACTGAAGCTTTCTTT,CASSLDRSNTEAFF
NA,TRBV5-1,TRBD1,TRBJ1-2,TGCGCCAGCAGCCCGGCAGGACAGGGAATAGGTGGCTACACCTTC,CASSPAGQGIGGYTF
few,TRBV7-7,NA,TRBJ2-3,TGTGCCAGCAGTGGGAGCGGTAGCACAGATACGCAGTATTTT,CASSGSGSTDTQYF
NA,TRBV5-1,NA,TRBJ2-3,TGCGCCAGCAGCTTGGAGTTTGAGGATACGCAGTATTTT,CASSLEFEDTQYF
once,TRBV5-1,NA,TRBJ2-2,TGCGCCAGCAACTACAGGGTAACTACGAACACCGGGGAGCTGTTTTTT,CASNYRVTTNTGELFF
NA,TRBV6-5,TRBD1,TRBJ1-2,TGTGCCAGCAGTCAAAGGACAGGGGATGTCTATGGCTACACCTTC,CASSQRTGDVYGYTF
NA,TRBV28,NA,TRBJ2-1,TGTGCCAGCAGTCCCCTGGCCCCTTCCTACAATGAGCAGTTCTTC,CASSPLAPSYNEQFF